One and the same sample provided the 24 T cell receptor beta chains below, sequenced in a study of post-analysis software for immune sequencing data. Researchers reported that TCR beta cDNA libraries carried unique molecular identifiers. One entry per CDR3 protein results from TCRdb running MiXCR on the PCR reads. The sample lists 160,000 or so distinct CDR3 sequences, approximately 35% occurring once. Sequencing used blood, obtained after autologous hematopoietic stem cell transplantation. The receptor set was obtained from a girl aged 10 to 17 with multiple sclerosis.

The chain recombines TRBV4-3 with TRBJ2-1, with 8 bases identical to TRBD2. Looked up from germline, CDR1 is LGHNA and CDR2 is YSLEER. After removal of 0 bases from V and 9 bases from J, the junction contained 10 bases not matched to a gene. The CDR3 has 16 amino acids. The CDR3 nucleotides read TGCGCCAGCAGCCAAGAATATGGAGCGGGAGTCTTTGAGCAGTTCTTC. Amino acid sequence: CASSQEYGAGVFEQFF.

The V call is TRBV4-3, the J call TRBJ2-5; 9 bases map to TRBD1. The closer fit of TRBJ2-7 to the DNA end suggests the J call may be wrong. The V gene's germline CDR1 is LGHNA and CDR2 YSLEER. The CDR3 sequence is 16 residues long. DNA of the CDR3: TGCGCCAGCAGCCAAGATCTATCGGACAGGGGCTACGAGCAGTACTTC. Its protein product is CASSQDLSDRGYEQYF.

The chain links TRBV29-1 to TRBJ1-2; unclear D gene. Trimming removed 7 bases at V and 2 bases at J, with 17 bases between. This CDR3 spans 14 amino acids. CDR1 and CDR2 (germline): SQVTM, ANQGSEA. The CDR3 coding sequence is TGCAGCGCTGTGGGCCCTGGAGGCAACTATGGCTACACCTTC. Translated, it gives CSAVGPGGNYGYTF.

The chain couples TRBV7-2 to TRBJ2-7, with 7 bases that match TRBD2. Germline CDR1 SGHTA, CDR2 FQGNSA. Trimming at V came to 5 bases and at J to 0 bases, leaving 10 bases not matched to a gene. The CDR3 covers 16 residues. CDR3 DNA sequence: TGTGCCAGCAGCCCCCGAGCGGGGAAAACCTCCTACGAGCAGTACTTC. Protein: CASSPRAGKTSYEQYF.

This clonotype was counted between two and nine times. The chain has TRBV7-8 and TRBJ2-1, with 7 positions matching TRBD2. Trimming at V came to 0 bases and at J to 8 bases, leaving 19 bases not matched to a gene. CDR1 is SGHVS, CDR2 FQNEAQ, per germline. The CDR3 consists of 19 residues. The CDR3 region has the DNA TGTGCCAGCAGCTTAGCTCGTTTCTCTGGGGCGGGGGTGGAGGATGAGCAGTTCTTC. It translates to CASSLARFSGAGVEDEQFF. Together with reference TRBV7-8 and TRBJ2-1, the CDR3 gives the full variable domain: GAGVSQSPRYKVAKRGQDVALRCDPISGHVSLFWYQQALGQGPEFLTYFQNEAQLDKSGLPSDRFFAERPEGSVSTLKIQRTQQEDSAVYLCASSLARFSGAGVEDEQFFGPGTRLTVL.

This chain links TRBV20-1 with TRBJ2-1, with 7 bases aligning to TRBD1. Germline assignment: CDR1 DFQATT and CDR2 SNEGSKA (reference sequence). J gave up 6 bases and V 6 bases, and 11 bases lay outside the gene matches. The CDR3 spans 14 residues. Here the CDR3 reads CSALTGTDTNEQFF. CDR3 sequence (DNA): TGCAGTGCCCTGACCGGGACAGATACCAATGAGCAGTTCTTC.

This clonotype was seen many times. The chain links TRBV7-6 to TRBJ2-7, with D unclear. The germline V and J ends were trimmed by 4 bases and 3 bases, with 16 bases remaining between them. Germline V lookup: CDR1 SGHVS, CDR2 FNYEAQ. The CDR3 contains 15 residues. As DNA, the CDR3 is TGTGCCAGCAGCTCTCGGATCCTCGGGCACTACGAGCAGTACTTC. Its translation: CASSSRILGHYEQYF.

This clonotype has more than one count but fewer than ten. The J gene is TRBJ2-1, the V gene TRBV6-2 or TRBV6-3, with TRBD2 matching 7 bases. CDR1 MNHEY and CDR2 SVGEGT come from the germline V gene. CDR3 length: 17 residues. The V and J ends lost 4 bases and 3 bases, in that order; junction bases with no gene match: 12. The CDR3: CASSSLPSGAIYNEQFF. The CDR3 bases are TGTGCCAGCAGTTCCCTGCCTAGCGGAGCCATCTACAATGAGCAGTTCTTC.

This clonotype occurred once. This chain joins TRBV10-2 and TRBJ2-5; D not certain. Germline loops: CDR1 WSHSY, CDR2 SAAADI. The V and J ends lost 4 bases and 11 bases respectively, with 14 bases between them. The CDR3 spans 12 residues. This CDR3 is CASSAYGNEQYF. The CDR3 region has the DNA TGCGCCAGCAGTGCATACGGCAATGAGCAGTACTTC.

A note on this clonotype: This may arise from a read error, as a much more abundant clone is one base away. In DNA, the CDR3 is TGTGCCAGCAGCTCCCCGGGAGGAACGGAGACCCAGTTCTTC. Its translation is CASSSPGGTETQFF. The chain has TRBV7-2 and TRBJ2-1; 7 bases match TRBD2. After removal of 4 bases from V and 13 bases from J, the junction contained 13 bases not matched to a gene. The germline CDR1 and CDR2 sequences are SGHTA and FQGNSA. This CDR3 region has 14 residues.

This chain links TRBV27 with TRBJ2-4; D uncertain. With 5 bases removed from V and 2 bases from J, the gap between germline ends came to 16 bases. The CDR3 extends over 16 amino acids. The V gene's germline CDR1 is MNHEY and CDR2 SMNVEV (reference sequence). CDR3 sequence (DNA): TGTGCCAGCAGTCCTACGTCGCCCCCAACCAAAAACATTCAGTACTTC. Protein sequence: CASSPTSPPTKNIQYF.

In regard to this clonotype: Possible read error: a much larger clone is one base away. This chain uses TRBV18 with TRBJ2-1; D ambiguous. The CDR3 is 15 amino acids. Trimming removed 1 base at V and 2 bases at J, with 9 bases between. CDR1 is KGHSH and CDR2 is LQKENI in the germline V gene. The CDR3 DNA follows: TGTGCCAGCTCACCACGGCAGAGTACCTACAATGAGCAGTTCTTC. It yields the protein CASSPRQSTYNEQFF.

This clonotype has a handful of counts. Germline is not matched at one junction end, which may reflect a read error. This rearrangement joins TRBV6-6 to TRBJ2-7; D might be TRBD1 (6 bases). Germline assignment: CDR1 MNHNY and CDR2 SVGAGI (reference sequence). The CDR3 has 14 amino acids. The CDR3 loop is CAGSYSRDIYEQYF. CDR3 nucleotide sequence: TGTGCCGGCAGTTACTCCCGGGACATTTACGAGCAGTACTTC.

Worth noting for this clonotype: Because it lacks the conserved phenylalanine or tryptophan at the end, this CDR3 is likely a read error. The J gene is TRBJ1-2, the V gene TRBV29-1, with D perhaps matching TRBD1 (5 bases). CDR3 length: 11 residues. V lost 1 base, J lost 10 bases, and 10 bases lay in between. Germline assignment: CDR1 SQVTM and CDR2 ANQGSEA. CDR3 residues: CSVEAGAYYTC. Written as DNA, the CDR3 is TGCAGCGTTGAAGCCGGGGCTTACTACACCTGC.

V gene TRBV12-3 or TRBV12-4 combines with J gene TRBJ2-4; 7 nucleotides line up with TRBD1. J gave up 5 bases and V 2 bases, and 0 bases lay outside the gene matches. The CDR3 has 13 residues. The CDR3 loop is CASSLTGENIQYF. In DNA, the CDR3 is TGTGCCAGCAGTTTAACAGGGGAAAACATTCAGTACTTC.

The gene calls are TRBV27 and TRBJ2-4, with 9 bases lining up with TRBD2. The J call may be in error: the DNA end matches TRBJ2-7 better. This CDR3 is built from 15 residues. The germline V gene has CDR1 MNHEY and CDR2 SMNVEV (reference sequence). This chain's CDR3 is CASSLSRLADYEQYF. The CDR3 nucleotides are TGTGCCAGCAGTTTATCGCGACTAGCGGACTACGAGCAGTACTTC.

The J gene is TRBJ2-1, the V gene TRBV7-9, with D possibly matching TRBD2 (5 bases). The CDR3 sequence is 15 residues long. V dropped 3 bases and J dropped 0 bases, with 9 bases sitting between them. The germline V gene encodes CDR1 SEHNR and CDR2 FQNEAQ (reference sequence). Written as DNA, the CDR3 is TGTGCCAGCAGCTTCGAGCGGACCTCCTACAATGAGCAGTTCTTC. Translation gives CASSFERTSYNEQFF.

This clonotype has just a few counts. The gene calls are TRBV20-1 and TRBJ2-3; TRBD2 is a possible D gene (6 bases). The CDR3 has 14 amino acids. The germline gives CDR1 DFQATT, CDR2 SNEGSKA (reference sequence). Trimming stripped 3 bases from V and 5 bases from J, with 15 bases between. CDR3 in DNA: TGCAGTGCTAGGGGGTCCGGGACTGGAGATACGCAGTATTTT. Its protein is CSARGSGTGDTQYF.

The CDR3 sequence is CASTQPRTGGLNEQYF. The DNA for the CDR3 is TGTGCCAGCACCCAACCCCGGACAGGGGGCTTGAACGAGCAGTACTTC. The chain recombines TRBV6-2 or TRBV6-3 with TRBJ2-7; TRBD1 matches 11 bases. The J segment lost 5 bases and the V segment lost 7 bases, leaving 13 bases of the junction unmatched. The CDR3 consists of 16 residues. Germline V CDR1 and CDR2: MNHEY, SVGEGT.

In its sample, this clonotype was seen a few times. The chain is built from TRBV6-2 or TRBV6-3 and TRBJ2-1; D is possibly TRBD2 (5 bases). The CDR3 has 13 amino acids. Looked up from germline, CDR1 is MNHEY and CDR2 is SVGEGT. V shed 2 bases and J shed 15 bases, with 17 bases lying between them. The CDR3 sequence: CASSYPGLFVLFF. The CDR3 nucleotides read TGTGCCAGCAGTTACCCAGGACTCTTCGTCCTGTTCTTC.

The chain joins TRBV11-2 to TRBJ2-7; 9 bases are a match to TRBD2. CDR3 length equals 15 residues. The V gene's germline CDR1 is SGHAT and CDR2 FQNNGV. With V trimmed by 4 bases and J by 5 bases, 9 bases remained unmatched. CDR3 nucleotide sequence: TGTGCCAGCAGCTCTTTGCGGGAGGGCCCCCACGAGCAGTACTTC. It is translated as CASSSLREGPHEQYF. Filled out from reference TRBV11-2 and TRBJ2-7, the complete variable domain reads EAGVAQSPRYKIIEKRQSVAFWCNPISGHATLYWYQQILGQGPKLLIQFQNNGVVDDSQLPKDRFSAERLKGVDSTLKIQPAKLEDSAVYLCASSSLREGPHEQYFGPGTRLTVT.

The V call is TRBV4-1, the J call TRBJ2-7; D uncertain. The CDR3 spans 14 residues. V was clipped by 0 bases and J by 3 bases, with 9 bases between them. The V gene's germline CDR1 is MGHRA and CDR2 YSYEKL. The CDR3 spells CASSQEAGVYEQYF. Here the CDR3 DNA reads TGCGCCAGCAGCCAAGAGGCTGGGGTCTACGAGCAGTACTTC.

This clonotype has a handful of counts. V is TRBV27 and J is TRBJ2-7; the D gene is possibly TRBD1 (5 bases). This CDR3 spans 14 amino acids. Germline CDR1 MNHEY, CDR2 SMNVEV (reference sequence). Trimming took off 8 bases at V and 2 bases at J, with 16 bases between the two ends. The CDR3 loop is CASRSQGRTYEQYF. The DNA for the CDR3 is TGTGCCAGCCGTAGTCAGGGCCGAACCTACGAGCAGTACTTC.

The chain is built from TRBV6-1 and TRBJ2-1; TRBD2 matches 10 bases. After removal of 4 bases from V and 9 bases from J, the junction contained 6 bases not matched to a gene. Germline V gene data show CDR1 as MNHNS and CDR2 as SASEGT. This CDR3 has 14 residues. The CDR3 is CASSVLAGEAEQFF. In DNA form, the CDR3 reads TGTGCCAGCAGTGTTCTAGCGGGAGAGGCTGAGCAGTTCTTC.